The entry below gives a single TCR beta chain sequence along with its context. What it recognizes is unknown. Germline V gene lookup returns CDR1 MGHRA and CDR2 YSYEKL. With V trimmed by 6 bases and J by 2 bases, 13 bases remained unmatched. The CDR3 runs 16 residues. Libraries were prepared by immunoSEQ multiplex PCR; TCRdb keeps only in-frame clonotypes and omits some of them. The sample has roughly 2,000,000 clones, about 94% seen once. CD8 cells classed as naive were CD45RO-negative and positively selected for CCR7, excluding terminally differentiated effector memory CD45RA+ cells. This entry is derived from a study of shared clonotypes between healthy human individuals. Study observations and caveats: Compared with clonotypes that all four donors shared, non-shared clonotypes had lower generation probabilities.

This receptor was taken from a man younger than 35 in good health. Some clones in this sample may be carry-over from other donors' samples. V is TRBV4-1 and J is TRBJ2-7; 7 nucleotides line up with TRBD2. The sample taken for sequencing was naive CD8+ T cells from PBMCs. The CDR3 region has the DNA TGCGCCAGCAGTCAACAAGGTGGGGGAGGGCCCTACGAGCAGTACTTC. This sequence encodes CASSQQGGGGPYEQYF.